A selection of T cell receptor beta chains follows, all from one sample in a study of CD8 T cells in ankylosing spondylitis. MiXCR, run by TCRdb on the 5' RACE reads, gives a single entry per CDR3 protein. This sample yields hundreds of thousands of distinct CDR3 sequences, of which 20% are seen a single time; about 8.2% belongs to the top ten. The specimen was blood, either unsorted or a sorted T cell fraction (not recorded which). The receptor set was obtained from a male donor with ankylosing spondylitis or in good health (not recorded which). Each CDR3 is given with its conserved first and last residue. D genes are given only for firm matches. Only some rows state a clone size, as once, few, many or a class for expanded clones.

size,D,V,J,DNA,CDR3
few,TRBD1,TRBV20-1,TRBJ2-3,TGCAGTGCTAGAGATTTCGGACAGGGGGCCACAGATACGCAGTATTTT,CSARDFGQGATDTQYF
few,TRBD1,TRBV18,TRBJ2-1,TGTGCCAGCTCACCACAGGGGGCGTTTGTAGATGAGCAGTTCTTC,CASSPQGAFVDEQFF
many,TRBD2,TRBV10-3,TRBJ2-3,TGTGCCATAGCTAGCGGGGGCACAGATACGCAGTATTTT,CAIASGGTDTQYF
NA,NA,TRBV11-2,TRBJ2-3,TGTGCCAGCAGCACGGGACGGCGCACAGATACGCAGTATTTT,CASSTGRRTDTQYF
many,TRBD1,TRBV12-3/TRBV12-4,TRBJ1-4,TGTGCCAGCAGTTTAAGGACAGGCAATGAAAAACTGTTTTTT,CASSLRTGNEKLFF
NA,TRBD1,TRBV5-1,TRBJ2-2,TGCGCCAGCAGCTCAAAAACGACAGGGATGAGCTATGGCACCGGGGAGCTGTTTTTT,CASSSKTTGMSYGTGELFF
few,NA,TRBV29-1,TRBJ2-5,TGCAGCGCGCCCCGGGACTCCTCAGAGACCCAGTACTTC,CSAPRDSSETQYF
NA,TRBD2,TRBV7-3,TRBJ2-1,TGTGCCAGCAGCCTCCAAGGACTAGCGGCATACAATGAGCAGTTCTTC,CASSLQGLAAYNEQFF
NA,NA,TRBV15,TRBJ2-5,TGTGCCACCAGCAGAGATCCCGGGGTTTGGGAGACCCAGTACTTC,CATSRDPGVWETQYF
many,NA,TRBV29-1,TRBJ1-1,TGCAGCGTTGACACTGAAGCTTTCTTT,CSVDTEAFF
NA,NA,TRBV5-1,TRBJ2-5,TGCGCCAGCAGCCGTAACGCACAGGGAAATGGAGAGACCCAGTACTTC,CASSRNAQGNGETQYF
NA,TRBD2,TRBV15,TRBJ2-2,TGTGCCACCAGCAGAGACGGGGGACTAGCGGGAGTTGAGAGCGGGGAGCTGTTTTTT,CATSRDGGLAGVESGELFF
few,NA,TRBV4-2,TRBJ2-3,TGTGCCAGCAGCCAAGTGGGTTCCGGGGCGAGGGGCACAGATACGCAGTATTTT,CASSQVGSGARGTDTQYF